This T cell receptor (beta chain) was captured by sequencing in a study of cytomegalovirus exposure and HLA in healthy donors. Study-level findings and limits: Confirmation in vitro established that a few CMV-associated chains were specific for CMV antigens. Prediction of most subjects' HLA-A and HLA-B alleles by TCR beta sequences was reportedly accurate. Compared with the roughly 670-donor mean, an Asian-associated ancestry cluster reportedly had fewer N-insertions, according to a later analysis. Most TCR sequences proved rare, with some public TCRs found in many donors.

As to this clone: Its antigen is undetermined.

The PCR was carried out with 60 Vbeta primers and 13 Jbeta primers. TCRdb's table, derived via immunoSEQ multiplex PCR, lists solely in-frame clones and lacks some. Found here are approximately 180,000 clones, 81% of them singletons; the top ten hold 4.9%. The sequencing sample was made of PBMCs. This sequence originates from a woman in her late teens or twenties in good health and CMV-seropositive.

CDR3 amino acids: CASATGQGGYYGYTF. The CDR3 coding sequence is TGTGCTAGTGCCACCGGACAGGGAGGTTATTATGGCTACACCTTC. This chain uses TRBV12-5 with TRBJ1-2; 8 bases are shared with TRBD1. Germline values: CDR1 LGHNT, CDR2 FRNRAP. The CDR3 covers 15 residues. V lost 7 bases to trimming and J lost 5 bases; unmatched junction nucleotides: 12.